This TCR beta chain was profiled in a study of control samples from healthy donors and cancer patients. The CDR3 length is 16 residues. V trimming: 3 bases; J trimming: 1 base; junction bases outside the gene matches: 3. CDR1 KGHSH and CDR2 LQKENI come from the germline V gene. TCRdb's copy holds only in-frame clones and misses some; the assay was immunoSEQ multiplex PCR. The data hold 130,000 or so clones, with about 87% observed a single time. This TCR was sampled from a man aged 25-45 years in good health. The J gene is TRBJ2-2, the V gene TRBV18; 9 nucleotides line up with TRBD1. Material: blood. The CDR3 is CASSPRQGENTGELFF. The CDR3 nucleotides are TGTGCCAGCTCACCCCGACAGGGGGAGAACACCGGGGAGCTGTTTTTT.